In this sample, the clone carrying this T cell receptor (beta chain) turned up many times. Other DNA sequences within the sample encode an identical CDR3. Sequencing used immunoSEQ multiplex PCR; TCRdb keeps in-frame clones, though not all of them. The table shows more than 400,000 clones, with approximately 78% occurring only once. The sample belongs to a study of shared clonotypes between healthy human individuals. Whole-study context: The composition of the donors was a couple of women and a few men aged 18 to 49.

This CDR3 is built from 14 residues. Germline lookup yields CDR1 GTSNPN and CDR2 SVGIG (reference sequence). Trimming took off 4 bases at V and 0 bases at J, with 11 bases between the two ends. There were only Caucasian adults among the donors, and all lived in Nashville, Tennessee. The study used around 96 million PBMCs per unsorted sample for genomic DNA. The chain employs TRBV30 and TRBJ2-3; D is possibly TRBD1 (6 bases). Sequences were obtained from PBMCs. The clonotype was recovered from a woman aged 40 to 50 in good health. Some clones in this sample may be carry-over from other donors' samples. The CDR3, as DNA: TGTGCCTGGATGAGGGGGAGAAGCACAGATACGCAGTATTTT. Its translation is CAWMRGRSTDTQYF.